This entry concerns a single T cell receptor (beta chain). The target antigen is unknown. The sample belongs to a study of prognosis after radiotherapy for stage I lung cancer. The wider study: Radiotherapy: SBRT, 3 to 5 fractions, biologically effective dose at least 100 Gy. Regarding the study as a whole: Gene usage, both TRBV and TRBJ, reportedly differed between patients with metastases and patients without them. After stereotactic body radiation therapy, unique TCR clone counts dropped from a median of around 10,000 to 6,900.

Unmatched junction bases numbered 5, after V lost 0 bases and J lost 5 bases. This CDR3 has 15 residues. The germline V gene has CDR1 SGHRS and CDR2 YFSETQ. Blood was drawn (roughly 6.1 milliliters of peripheral blood) at each of two time points. Genomic DNA was subjected to two-round multiplex PCR for amplification of TCR beta CDR3. Amplification in first-round PCR relied on primers specific to each TRBV and TRBJ gene. TCRdb re-analysed the multiplex PCR reads in MiXCR, keeping a single row per CDR3 protein. In the table there are 30,000 to 40,000 distinct CDR3 sequences, under 40% of which are singletons.

This TCR came from a donor over 45 with non-small cell lung cancer. Here the sequenced sample was PBMCs, taken before or after stereotactic body radiation therapy (not recorded which). V is TRBV5-1 and J is TRBJ2-7; 10 bases match TRBD1. The CDR3, as DNA: TGCGCCAGCAGCTTGGCCGGGACAGGGGTGGACGAGCAGTACTTC. Translating gives CASSLAGTGVDEQYF. Based on the CDR3 plus reference TRBV5-1 and TRBJ2-7, the full variable domain is KAGVTQTPRYLIKTRGQQVTLSCSPISGHRSVSWYQQTPGQGLQFLFEYFSETQRNKGNFPGRFSGRQFSNSRSEMNVSTLELGDSALYLCASSLAGTGVDEQYFGPGTRLTVT.